This T cell receptor (beta chain) was identified in a study of blood T cell repertoires in COVID-19. Study-wide background: T cells, B-cell-depleted T cells, or PBMCs provided the cDNA or gDNA that served as material.

Sequencing used immunoSEQ multiplex PCR; TCRdb keeps in-frame clones, though not all of them. The table lists a few hundred thousand clones, 75% to 90% of them singletons. The receptor comes from a man aged 25 to 45 with acute or convalescent COVID-19. The sample was peripheral blood.

CDR3: CASSGSFIEQFF. For the CDR3, the DNA is TGTGCCAGCAGCGGTTCTTTTATTGAGCAGTTCTTC. This rearrangement joins TRBV9 to TRBJ2-1; the D is unclear. This CDR3 is 12 amino acids long. Germline assignment: CDR1 SGDLS and CDR2 YYNGEE. The ends were cut back, 3 bases at V and 9 bases at J, with 10 bases in the middle.